This T cell receptor beta chain was identified during a study of T cell responses to AZD1222 COVID-19 vaccine. This clone appeared a few times. Its antigen is unknown. Second doses at about 4 or about 12 weeks were pooled. Study-wide results and limits: In all cases, repertoires were sampled only after the peak T cell response. Among the donors, most were white British and more were female, and clonal diversity was possibly underestimated. Once two AZD1222 doses were given, Spike-specific TCR breadth and depth went up.

Profiled with immunoSEQ multiplex PCR; TCRdb holds only in-frame clones, not every one. The sample holds under 200,000 clones; more than 75% are singletons and the top ten take roughly 25%. V was clipped by 7 bases and J by 5 bases, with 17 bases between them. CDR1 and CDR2 from the germline V gene are SQVTM and ANQGSEA. The CDR3 has 13 amino acids. The V call is TRBV29-1, the J call TRBJ1-2; the D gene is possibly TRBD1 (5 bases). This sequence was found in an adult who received the AZD1222 COVID-19 vaccine. The sequences come from peripheral blood, collected 28 days after the second AZD1222 dose. As DNA, the CDR3 is TGCAGCGCGGGGATAGGGGAGGGTTATGGCTACACCTTC. It is translated as CSAGIGEGYGYTF.